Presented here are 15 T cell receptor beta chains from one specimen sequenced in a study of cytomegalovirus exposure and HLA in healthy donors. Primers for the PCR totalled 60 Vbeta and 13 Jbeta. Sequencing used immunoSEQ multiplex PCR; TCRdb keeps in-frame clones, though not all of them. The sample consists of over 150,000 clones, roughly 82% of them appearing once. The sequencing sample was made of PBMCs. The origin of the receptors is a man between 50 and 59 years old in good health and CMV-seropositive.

The CDR3 region has the DNA TGTGCCAGCAGCACGGGACTTACCTACGAGCAGTACTTC. This sequence encodes CASSTGLTYEQYF. The chain combines TRBV27 with TRBJ2-7, with D possibly TRBD2 on 6 matching bases. The CDR3 contains 13 residues. Germline-derived CDR1 and CDR2 are MNHEY and SMNVEV (reference sequence). The V end lost 6 bases, the J end lost 2 bases, and 11 bases lay between the germline ends.

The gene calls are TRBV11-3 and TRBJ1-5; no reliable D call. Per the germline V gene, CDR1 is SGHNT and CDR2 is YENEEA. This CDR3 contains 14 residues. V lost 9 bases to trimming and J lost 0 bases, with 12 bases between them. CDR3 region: CASSREISNQPQHF. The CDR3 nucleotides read TGTGCCAGTTCGAGGGAGATTAGCAATCAGCCCCAGCATTTT.

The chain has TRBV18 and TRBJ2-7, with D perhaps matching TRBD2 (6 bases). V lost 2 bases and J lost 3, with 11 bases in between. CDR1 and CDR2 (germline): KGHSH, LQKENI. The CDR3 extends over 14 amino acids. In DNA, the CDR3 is TGTGCCAGCTCACCAACGGGGGAGTACTACGAGCAGTACTTC. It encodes CASSPTGEYYEQYF.

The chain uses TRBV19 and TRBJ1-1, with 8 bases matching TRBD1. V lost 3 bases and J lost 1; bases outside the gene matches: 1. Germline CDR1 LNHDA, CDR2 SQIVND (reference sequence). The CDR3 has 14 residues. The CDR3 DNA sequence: TGTGCCAGTAGTATCACAGGGGGGAACACTGAAGCTTTCTTT. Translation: CASSITGGNTEAFF.

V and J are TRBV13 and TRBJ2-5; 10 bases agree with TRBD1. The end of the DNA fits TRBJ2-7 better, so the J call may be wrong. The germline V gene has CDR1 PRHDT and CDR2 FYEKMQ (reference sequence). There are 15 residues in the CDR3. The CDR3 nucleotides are TGTGCCAGCAGCTTAGCCCCGGACAGGGGGTACGAGCAGTACTTC. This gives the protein CASSLAPDRGYEQYF.

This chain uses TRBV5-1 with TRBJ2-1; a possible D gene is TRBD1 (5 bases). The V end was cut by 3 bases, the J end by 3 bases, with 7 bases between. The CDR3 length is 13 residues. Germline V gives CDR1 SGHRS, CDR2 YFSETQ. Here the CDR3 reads CASSSDSYNEQFF. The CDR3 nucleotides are TGCGCCAGCAGCTCTGACAGCTACAATGAGCAGTTCTTC.

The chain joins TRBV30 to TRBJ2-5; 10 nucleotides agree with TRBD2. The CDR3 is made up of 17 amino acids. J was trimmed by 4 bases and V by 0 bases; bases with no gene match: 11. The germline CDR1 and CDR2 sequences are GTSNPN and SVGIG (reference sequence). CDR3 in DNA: TGTGCCTGGAGTGTAGGGGGCCTAGCGGGGGTGGGAGAGACCCAGTACTTC. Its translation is CAWSVGGLAGVGETQYF.

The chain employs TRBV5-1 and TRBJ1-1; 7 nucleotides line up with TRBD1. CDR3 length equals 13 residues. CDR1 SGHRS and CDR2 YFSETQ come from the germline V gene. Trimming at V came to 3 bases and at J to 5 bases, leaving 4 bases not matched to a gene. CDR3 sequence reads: CASSYRGETEAFF. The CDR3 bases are TGCGCCAGCAGCTACAGGGGAGAGACTGAAGCTTTCTTT.

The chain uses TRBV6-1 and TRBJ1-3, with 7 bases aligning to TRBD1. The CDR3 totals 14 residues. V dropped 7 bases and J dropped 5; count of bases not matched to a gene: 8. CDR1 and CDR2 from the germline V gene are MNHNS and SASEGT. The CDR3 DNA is TGTGCCAGCAACGAACCGGGACAGAGAAACACCATATATTTT. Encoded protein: CASNEPGQRNTIYF.

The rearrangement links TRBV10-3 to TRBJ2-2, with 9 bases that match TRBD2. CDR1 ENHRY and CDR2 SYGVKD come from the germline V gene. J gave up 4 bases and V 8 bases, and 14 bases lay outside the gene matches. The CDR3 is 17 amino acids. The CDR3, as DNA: TGTGCCATCCCGGTAGGCGGGAGGGCCTCGGGCACCGGGGAGCTGTTTTTT. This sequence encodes CAIPVGGRASGTGELFF.

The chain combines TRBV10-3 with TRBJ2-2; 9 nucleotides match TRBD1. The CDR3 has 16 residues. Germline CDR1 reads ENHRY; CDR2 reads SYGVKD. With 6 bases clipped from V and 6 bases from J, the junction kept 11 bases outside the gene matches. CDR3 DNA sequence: TGTGCCATCAGAGAAACAGGGGGCGAGGTATCCGGGGAGCTGTTTTTT. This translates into CAIRETGGEVSGELFF.

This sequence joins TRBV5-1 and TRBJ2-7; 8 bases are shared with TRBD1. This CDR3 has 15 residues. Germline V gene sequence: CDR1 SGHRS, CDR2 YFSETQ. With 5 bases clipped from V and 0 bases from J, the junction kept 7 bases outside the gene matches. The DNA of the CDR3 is TGCGCCAGCAGTCCCCGGACAGGGAACTCCTACGAGCAGTACTTC. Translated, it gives CASSPRTGNSYEQYF.

The CDR3 DNA reads as TGTGCCAGCAGTCCACTAAAGCTTACGGGGAACCCCCTCCACTTT. Its protein product is CASSPLKLTGNPLHF. V gene TRBV6-5 combines with J gene TRBJ1-6; D is ambiguous. Per the germline V gene, CDR1 is MNHEY and CDR2 is SVGAGI. The CDR3 has 15 residues. The ends were cut back, 5 bases at V and 13 bases at J, with 21 bases in the middle.

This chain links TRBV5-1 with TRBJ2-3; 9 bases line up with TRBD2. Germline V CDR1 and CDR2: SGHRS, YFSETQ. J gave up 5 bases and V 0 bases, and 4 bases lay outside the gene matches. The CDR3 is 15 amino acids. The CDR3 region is CASSLGGGAEDTQYF. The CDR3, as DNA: TGCGCCAGCAGCTTGGGCGGGGGGGCGGAAGATACGCAGTATTTT.

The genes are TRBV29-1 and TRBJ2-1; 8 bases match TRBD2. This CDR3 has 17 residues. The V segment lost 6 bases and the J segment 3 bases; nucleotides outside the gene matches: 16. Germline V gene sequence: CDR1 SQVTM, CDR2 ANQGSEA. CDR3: CSVPSRQAGARYNEQFF. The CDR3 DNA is TGCAGCGTCCCCTCACGCCAAGCGGGGGCGCGCTACAATGAGCAGTTCTTC.